What follows are 20 T cell receptor beta chains derived from one specimen sequenced in a study of blood T cell repertoires in COVID-19. TCRdb keeps only in-frame clones here, not all; method: immunoSEQ multiplex PCR. The data hold approximately 99,000 clones, with roughly 78% observed a single time. Input material: peripheral blood. These receptors all stem from a woman of 80 years or more with active or convalescent COVID-19.

On this clone: An end of the junction does not agree with germline; a read error may underlie this. The gene calls are TRBV5-1 and TRBJ1-2, with 7 bases matching TRBD1. This CDR3 spans 15 amino acids. Per germline, CDR1 SGHRS and CDR2 YFSETQ. This CDR3 reads CASSPAGGASYGYTF. The CDR3 nucleotides are TGTGCCAGCAGTCCGGCAGGGGGAGCGAGCTATGGCTACACCTTC.

The chain is built from TRBV10-2 and TRBJ1-6; possibly TRBD1 for D (6 bases). Germline V gene data show CDR1 as WSHSY and CDR2 as SAAADI. This CDR3 is 12 amino acids long. V lost 6 bases to trimming and J lost 10 bases, with 10 bases between them. The CDR3 DNA follows: TGCGCCAGCAGGGCGACAGGCTCACCCCTCCACTTT. Translation gives CASRATGSPLHF.

The V gene is TRBV4-3, the J gene TRBJ2-7; D possibly corresponds to TRBD2 (5 bases). The CDR3 runs to 13 residues. The V end was cut by 3 bases, the J end by 3 bases, with 9 bases between. CDR1 is LGHNA and CDR2 is YSLEER in the germline V gene. CDR3 sequence reads: CASSQETSYEQYF. The CDR3 DNA is TGCGCCAGCAGCCAGGAAACTAGCTACGAGCAGTACTTC.

The rearrangement uses TRBV28 and TRBJ2-2; 9 nucleotides agree with TRBD2. The trim removed 8 bases at V and 8 bases at J, leaving 3 bases unmatched. The V gene's germline CDR1 is MDHEN and CDR2 SYDVKM. The CDR3 sequence is 12 residues long. In nucleotides, the CDR3 is TGTGCCAGCGGGACTAGCATTGGGGAGCTGTTTTTT. Translated: CASGTSIGELFF.

The rearrangement joins TRBV2 to TRBJ1-1; possible D gene TRBD1, 5 bases. V shed 7 bases and J shed 3 bases, with 24 bases lying between them. Germline-derived CDR1 and CDR2 are SNHLY and FYNNEI. There are 17 residues in the CDR3. The CDR3 nucleotides read TGTGCCAGCATTCGTTCGCAGGGCCCACCGGGGGACACTGAAGCTTTCTTT. Protein: CASIRSQGPPGDTEAFF.

In this sample, this clone turned up once. The chain uses TRBV5-5 and TRBJ2-3, with D possibly TRBD2 on 5 matching bases. The length of the CDR3 is 14 residues. Germline CDR1 SGHKS, CDR2 YYEKEE (reference sequence). The V and J ends lost 0 bases and 1 base respectively, with 6 bases between them. The CDR3 spells CASSLARGTDTQYF. CDR3 nucleotides: TGTGCCAGCAGCTTGGCGCGGGGCACAGATACGCAGTATTTT.

The chain has TRBV5-8 and TRBJ2-7, with 9 bases matching TRBD1. Losses at the gene ends were 4 bases for V and 4 bases for J; bases not matched to a gene: 6. The germline V gene encodes CDR1 SGHTS and CDR2 YDEGEE. The CDR3 sequence is 14 residues long. The CDR3 DNA is TGTGCCAGCAGCACCGGACAGGGGAGGTACGAGCAGTACTTC. It specifies CASSTGQGRYEQYF.

The CDR3 region is CASSQDQTSFYNEQFF. The CDR3 DNA sequence: TGCGCCAGCAGCCAAGACCAGACTAGCTTCTACAATGAGCAGTTCTTC. V and J are TRBV4-1 and TRBJ2-1, with 7 bases fitting TRBD2. With V trimmed by 0 bases and J by 3 bases, 5 bases remained unmatched. Germline CDR1 and CDR2: MGHRA and YSYEKL. This CDR3 has 16 amino acids.

This rearrangement joins TRBV28 to TRBJ2-4; unclear D gene. Germline V lookup: CDR1 MDHEN, CDR2 SYDVKM. The CDR3 is made up of 19 amino acids. Trimming removed 4 bases at V and 1 base at J, with 23 bases between. Here the CDR3 DNA reads TGTGCCAGCAGTTCAATAGCTAGTCTTGGTACTTCGGCCAAAAACATTCAGTACTTC. The encoded protein is CASSSIASLGTSAKNIQYF. Full variable domain (missing parts from reference TRBV28 and TRBJ2-4): DVKVTQSSRYLVKRTGEKVFLECVQDMDHENMFWYRQDPGLGLRLIYFSYDVKMKEKGDIPEGYSVSREKKERFSLILESASTNQTSMYLCASSSIASLGTSAKNIQYFGAGTRLSVL.

The rearrangement uses TRBV2 and TRBJ2-7; TRBD1 agrees at 9 bases. V was clipped by 3 bases and J by 5 bases; unmatched bases: 2. CDR1 and CDR2 from the germline V gene are SNHLY and FYNNEI. The CDR3 extends over 13 amino acids. CDR3 in DNA: TGTGCCAGCAGTGATCGGACAGGGGACGAGCAGTACTTC. Protein sequence: CASSDRTGDEQYF.

The V gene is TRBV2, the J gene TRBJ2-5; possible D gene TRBD1, 5 bases. From germline, CDR1 is SNHLY and CDR2 FYNNEI. V lost 2 bases, J lost 2 bases, and 9 bases lay in between. CDR3 length: 14 residues. CDR3 DNA sequence: TGTGCCAGCAGTGAACTGACAGATCAAGAGACCCAGTACTTC. The encoded protein is CASSELTDQETQYF. The variable domain in full, with the rest retrieved from reference TRBV2 and TRBJ2-5, is EPEVTQTPSHQVTQMGQEVILRCVPISNHLYFYWYRQILGQKVEFLVSFYNNEISEKSEIFDDQFSVERPDGSNFTLKIRSTKLEDSAMYFCASSELTDQETQYFGPGTRLLVL.

The chain couples TRBV4-2 to TRBJ2-1; 10 bases fit TRBD2. After removal of 6 bases from V and 8 bases from J, the junction contained 19 bases not matched to a gene. The CDR3 extends over 18 amino acids. Germline CDR1 reads LGHNA; CDR2 reads YNFKEQ. The CDR3 sequence is CASSLRTSGRAADDEQFF. The CDR3, as DNA: TGTGCCAGCAGTCTGAGGACTAGCGGACGGGCGGCCGACGATGAGCAGTTCTTC.

The chain couples TRBV24-1 to TRBJ1-5, with D maybe TRBD1 (6 bases). Germline CDR1 reads KGHDR; CDR2 reads SFDVKD. This CDR3 is built from 17 residues. The V gene lost 2 bases and the J gene lost 2 bases, with 15 bases spanning the gap. CDR3 sequence (DNA): TGTGCCACCAGTGATTCTCAGGGGCCTGCGGGCAATCAGCCCCAGCATTTT. This codes for CATSDSQGPAGNQPQHF.

This clone was seen a few times. This chain links TRBV18 with TRBJ1-5; D is uncertain. CDR1 KGHSH and CDR2 LQKENI come from the germline V gene. Trimming removed 8 bases at V and 3 bases at J, with 20 bases between. This CDR3 has 16 amino acids. The CDR3 region is CASPTGGSRFNQPQHF. Here the CDR3 DNA reads TGTGCCAGCCCGACCGGAGGGTCAAGGTTCAATCAGCCCCAGCATTTT.

V is TRBV4-2 and J is TRBJ2-1, with TRBD2 identical over 9 bases. This CDR3 comprises 16 residues. Germline assignment: CDR1 LGHNA and CDR2 YNFKEQ. With 2 bases clipped from V and 2 bases from J, the junction kept 4 bases outside the gene matches. CDR3 loop: CASSQIAGAAYNEQFF. The DNA for the CDR3 is TGTGCCAGCAGCCAAATAGCGGGAGCAGCCTACAATGAGCAGTTCTTC.

The V call is TRBV28, the J call TRBJ1-4, with 9 nucleotides matching TRBD1. CDR1 MDHEN and CDR2 SYDVKM come from the germline V gene. V lost 5 bases, J lost 5 bases, and 3 bases stayed unmatched. This CDR3 contains 14 residues. This CDR3 reads CASSGTGRNEKLFF. The CDR3 bases are TGTGCCAGCAGTGGGACAGGGCGGAATGAAAAACTGTTTTTT. Together with reference TRBV28 and TRBJ1-4, the CDR3 gives the full variable domain: DVKVTQSSRYLVKRTGEKVFLECVQDMDHENMFWYRQDPGLGLRLIYFSYDVKMKEKGDIPEGYSVSREKKERFSLILESASTNQTSMYLCASSGTGRNEKLFFGSGTQLSVL.

This clone was seen a handful of times. The V gene is TRBV24-1, the J gene TRBJ1-5, with D maybe TRBD1 (6 bases). The length of the CDR3 is 13 residues. Germline V gives CDR1 KGHDR, CDR2 SFDVKD. Trimming removed 9 bases from V and 4 bases from J, with 12 bases in between. CDR3 in amino acids: CATQGTINQPQHF. In DNA, the CDR3 is TGTGCCACCCAGGGGACAATTAATCAGCCCCAGCATTTT.

This clone has just one count. The rearrangement links TRBV3-1 (or the pseudogene TRBV3-2) to TRBJ2-5, with TRBD1 as a possible D gene (5 bases). Between the trimmed V and J ends, which lost 5 bases and 5 bases, there was a span of 21 bases. Per the germline V gene, CDR1 is LGHDT and CDR2 is YNNKEL (reference sequence). This CDR3 contains 16 residues. This CDR3 reads CASSAWGGLGRETQYF. DNA for the CDR3: TGTGCCAGCAGCGCATGGGGCGGATTGGGGCGGGAGACCCAGTACTTC.

This clone has just one count. The gene calls are TRBV18 and TRBJ2-3, with a tentative D call TRBD1 (6 bases). Germline CDR1 and CDR2: KGHSH and LQKENI. V lost 5 bases to trimming and J lost 1 base, with 16 bases between them. The CDR3 runs 16 residues. The CDR3 loop reads CASSVEMGAGTDTQYF. The CDR3, as DNA: TGTGCCAGCTCAGTCGAGATGGGGGCCGGCACAGATACGCAGTATTTT.

The gene calls are TRBV7-6 and TRBJ2-7; TRBD2 aligns across 9 bases. CDR1 and CDR2 from the germline V gene are SGHVS and FNYEAQ. J was trimmed by 5 bases and V by 1 base; bases with no gene match: 0. The CDR3 consists of 13 residues. The DNA for the CDR3 is TGTGCCAGCAGCTTAGTAGCGGGAGACGAGCAGTACTTC. Translating it yields CASSLVAGDEQYF.